The 27 T cell receptor beta chains in this list originate from one sample, sequenced in a study of T cells in Graves' hyperthyroidism and ophthalmopathy (dated by TCRdb to about 2019). The library was obtained by multiplex PCR. The reads were generated on an Illumina HiSeq 2000. Amplification of TCR beta CDR3 regions was carried out from RNA transcripts. The TCR CDR3 was subjected to a first round of RT-PCR using the HTBI primer set and the Qiagen OneStep RT-PCR kit. The public reads were quality trimmed at Q25 with fastp and then assembled into clones with MiXCR by TCRdb, keeping productive beta chains. Entries are consolidated by CDR3 protein sequence, retaining the most common genes and DNA. The sample includes more than 600,000 distinct CDR3 sequences, with about 15% observed a single time. The top ten clones comprise roughly 8% of the sample. Material for sequencing was blood. Every receptor here comes from a man younger than 30 with Graves' hyperthyroidism.

Note on this clonotype: A read error is possible here, since a much larger clone lies one base away. This chain joins TRBV2 and TRBJ1-5; D is unclear. The CDR3 consists of 14 residues. Germline V gene lookup returns CDR1 SNHLY and CDR2 FYNNEI. DNA of the CDR3: TGTGCCGGCAGTGTCGAAGTGGGCAATCAGCCCCAGCATTTT. Amino acids: CAGSVEVGNQPQHF.

The rearrangement joins TRBV6-2 or TRBV6-3 to TRBJ1-1; TRBD1 agrees at 7 bases. The germline V gene encodes CDR1 MNHEY and CDR2 SVGEGT. Losses at the gene ends were 6 bases for V and 6 bases for J; bases not matched to a gene: 13. The CDR3 runs to 15 residues. The CDR3 protein is CASSPIDRAGAEAFF. The CDR3, as DNA: TGTGCCAGCAGCCCTATCGACAGGGCGGGAGCTGAAGCTTTCTTT.

This clonotype was observed a few times. The rearrangement uses TRBV18 and TRBJ1-5; D is perhaps TRBD1 (6 bases). The CDR3 is 14 amino acids. Per germline, CDR1 KGHSH and CDR2 LQKENI. The V end was cut by 5 bases, the J end by 3 bases, with 11 bases between. CDR3 loop: CASSNRDNNQPQHF. DNA of the CDR3: TGTGCCAGCTCAAACCGGGACAACAATCAGCCCCAGCATTTT. Based on the CDR3 plus reference TRBV18 and TRBJ1-5, the full variable domain is NAGVMQNPRHLVRRRGQEARLRCSPMKGHSHVYWYRQLPEEGLKFMVYLQKENIIDESGMPKERFSAEFPKEGPSILRIQQVVRGDSAAYFCASSNRDNNQPQHFGDGTRLSIL.

This clonotype came up many times. The chain joins TRBV20-1 to TRBJ2-7; 8 nucleotides line up with TRBD1. Germline CDR1 reads DFQATT; CDR2 reads SNEGSKA (reference sequence). V was pared by 6 bases and J by 5 bases, with 9 bases of the junction left unmatched. The CDR3 contains 13 residues. In nucleotides, the CDR3 is TGCAGTGCCGACGGCAGGGGGCTTAACGAGCAGTACTTC. Its translation: CSADGRGLNEQYF.

This clonotype occurred many times. The rearrangement links TRBV12-3 or TRBV12-4 to TRBJ2-1; the match to TRBD1 covers 9 bases. The V and J ends lost 6 bases and 9 bases, in that order; junction bases with no gene match: 9. This CDR3 spans 14 amino acids. Here the CDR3 DNA reads TGTGCCAGCAGACTCGGGACAGGGTTTGGTGAGCAGTTCTTC. Translation: CASRLGTGFGEQFF.

Ten or more counts support this clonotype. This chain connects TRBV30 to TRBJ2-2; D perhaps matches TRBD1 (5 bases). Trimming removed 0 bases at V and 2 bases at J, with 7 bases between. This CDR3 is built from 14 residues. Germline CDR1 is GTSNPN and CDR2 is SVGIG (reference sequence). CDR3 sequence reads: CAWSVTGNTGELFF. The CDR3 DNA is TGTGCCTGGAGTGTAACAGGAAACACCGGGGAGCTGTTTTTT.

The chain couples TRBV9 to TRBJ1-1, with 7 bases matching TRBD1. The J segment lost 6 bases and the V segment lost 3 bases, leaving 8 bases of the junction unmatched. The CDR3 covers 14 residues. Germline values: CDR1 SGDLS, CDR2 YYNGEE. CDR3: CASSGRQGSPEAFF. As DNA, the CDR3 is TGTGCCAGCAGCGGACGACAGGGTTCGCCTGAAGCTTTCTTT.

This clonotype was seen ten or more times. The chain links TRBV28 to TRBJ2-7, with TRBD1 matching over 10 bases. The CDR3 loop spans 15 amino acids. V gave up 6 bases and J gave up 4 bases; unmatched junction bases: 9. Germline V lookup: CDR1 MDHEN, CDR2 SYDVKM. The CDR3 region is CASSSGQGVTYEQYF. The DNA for the CDR3 is TGTGCCAGCAGCAGCGGACAGGGGGTTACATACGAGCAGTACTTC.

This clonotype was found once. The chain carries TRBV9 and TRBJ2-1; D possibly corresponds to TRBD2 (6 bases). Per germline, CDR1 SGDLS and CDR2 YYNGEE. This CDR3 spans 16 amino acids. Deletions cut 3 bases from V and 5 bases from J, with 18 bases between. The CDR3 loop is CASSAPAGLGDNEQFF. The CDR3 nucleotides are TGTGCCAGCAGCGCGCCAGCGGGCCTCGGGGACAATGAGCAGTTCTTC.

The chain is built from TRBV6-1 and TRBJ2-5; D remains unclear. Trimming removed 6 bases at V and 0 bases at J, with 20 bases between. Germline V gene data show CDR1 as MNHNS and CDR2 as SASEGT. CDR3 length: 17 amino acids. CDR3 in DNA: TGTGCCAGCAGCCCCTCGCTTTCCCAGTTATACCAAGAGACCCAGTACTTC. Translating it yields CASSPSLSQLYQETQYF.

The chain joins TRBV5-6 to TRBJ1-3; D not resolved. In germline, CDR1 is SGHDT, CDR2 YYEEEE. The CDR3 loop spans 14 amino acids. The V end lost 0 bases, the J end lost 1 base, and 5 bases lay between the germline ends. The CDR3 DNA follows: TGTGCCAGCAGCTTGGTGCCTTCTGGAAACACCATATATTTT. It yields the protein CASSLVPSGNTIYF.

This chain joins TRBV7-2 and TRBJ2-5; tentatively, D is TRBD2 (6 bases). The CDR3 totals 16 residues. Germline lookup yields CDR1 SGHTA and CDR2 FQGNSA. Deletions cut 1 base from V and 5 bases from J, with 17 bases between. The CDR3 bases are TGTGCCAGCAGCTTAGTTGGGACTCCTGGGAGGGAGACCCAGTACTTC. This sequence encodes CASSLVGTPGRETQYF.

Many counts were recorded for this clonotype. The chain carries TRBV2 and TRBJ2-2; 7 bases map to TRBD1. With 7 bases clipped from V and 3 bases from J, the junction kept 14 bases outside the gene matches. CDR3 length: 17 residues. CDR1 and CDR2 (germline): SNHLY, FYNNEI. DNA of the CDR3: TGTGCCAGCACCGGTCCGGGACAGAGATCCTACACCGGGGAGCTGTTTTTT. Residues: CASTGPGQRSYTGELFF.

This clonotype was seen a few times. The chain links TRBV5-4 to TRBJ2-5, with 9 bases fitting TRBD2. CDR3 length equals 18 residues. With V trimmed by 0 bases and J by 5 bases, 14 bases remained unmatched. Germline V gene sequence: CDR1 SGHNT, CDR2 YYREEE (reference sequence). Written as DNA, the CDR3 is TGTGCCAGCAGCTTGGAAGGGCGCGGGAGGGCCGTCAGGGAGACCCAGTACTTC. Residues: CASSLEGRGRAVRETQYF.

This clonotype has a count of ten or more. The chain joins TRBV3-1 to TRBJ2-4; perhaps TRBD2 as D (7 bases). The germline V gene encodes CDR1 LGHDT and CDR2 YNNKEL (reference sequence). The CDR3 covers 17 residues. Trimming took 0 bases from V and 3 from J, leaving 15 bases between them. This CDR3 is CASSQDFGGRDKNIQYF. CDR3 coding DNA: TGTGCCAGCAGCCAAGATTTCGGGGGGCGCGACAAAAACATTCAGTACTTC.

This clonotype was counted many times. The chain recombines TRBV28 with TRBJ2-5; 13 positions agree with TRBD2. The CDR3 runs to 15 residues. V gave up 6 bases and J gave up 4 bases; unmatched junction bases: 5. CDR1 MDHEN and CDR2 SYDVKM come from the germline V gene. CDR3 in DNA: TGTGCCAGCAGCCCGGGACTAGCGGGAAGAGAGACCCAGTACTTC. The encoded protein is CASSPGLAGRETQYF.

The table lists this clonotype with many counts. The CDR3 DNA reads TGTGCCAGCGGCGTGAGGGGGGAGCAGTACTTC. This codes for CASGVRGEQYF. The chain employs TRBV12-3 or TRBV12-4 and TRBJ2-7, with D maybe TRBD1 (6 bases). V was pared by 8 bases and J by 7 bases, with 12 bases between. This CDR3 is built from 11 residues.

A few counts support this clonotype. The genes are TRBV12-5 and TRBJ2-3, with TRBD2 matching 7 bases. This CDR3 has 15 residues. Trimming cost V 5 bases and J 3 bases; bases outside gene matches: 8. CDR1 and CDR2 from the germline V gene are LGHNT and FRNRAP. For the CDR3, the DNA is TGTGCTAGTGGTCCCCCTGGCGGGAGTACAGATACGCAGTATTTT. Its translation is CASGPPGGSTDTQYF.

This clonotype has ten or more counts. V gene TRBV28 combines with J gene TRBJ2-3, with 8 bases fitting TRBD2. Germline V gene data show CDR1 as MDHEN and CDR2 as SYDVKM. V trimming: 6 bases; J trimming: 3 bases; junction bases outside the gene matches: 11. CDR3 length: 16 amino acids. The CDR3 reads CASRPPRAGGTDTQYF. CDR3 nucleotides: TGTGCCAGCAGACCTCCCAGGGCGGGAGGAACAGATACGCAGTATTTT.

This clonotype was found many times. This rearrangement joins TRBV20-1 to TRBJ1-1, with D maybe TRBD1 (6 bases). Trimming stripped 0 bases from V and 5 bases from J, with 13 bases between. The germline CDR1 and CDR2 sequences are DFQATT and SNEGSKA (reference sequence). This CDR3 region has 14 residues. The CDR3: CSARDWAGVTEAFF. The CDR3 DNA reads as TGCAGTGCTAGAGATTGGGCAGGGGTGACTGAAGCTTTCTTT.

The chain joins TRBV6-2 or TRBV6-3 to TRBJ1-5, with 9 bases aligning to TRBD1. The CDR3 has 14 residues. The J segment lost 7 bases and the V segment lost 5 bases, leaving 6 bases of the junction unmatched. Germline CDR1 is MNHEY and CDR2 is SVGEGT. The CDR3 spells CASSAQGAGQPQHF. CDR3 DNA: TGTGCCAGCAGTGCACAGGGGGCTGGCCAGCCCCAGCATTTT.

Many counts were recorded for this clonotype. This chain uses TRBV20-1 with TRBJ2-1, with 8 bases lining up with TRBD2. Germline values: CDR1 DFQATT, CDR2 SNEGSKA (reference sequence). J lost 7 bases, V lost 6 bases, and 11 bases had no gene match. This CDR3 contains 14 residues. This CDR3 is CSAGGGRVSNEQFF. The CDR3 DNA is TGCAGTGCCGGGGGGGGGAGAGTTTCTAATGAGCAGTTCTTC.

In this sample, this clonotype turned up many times. The chain is built from TRBV30 and TRBJ2-3; D call uncertain. V was trimmed by 3 bases and J by 3 bases, leaving 4 bases between them. Germline V gene lookup returns CDR1 GTSNPN and CDR2 SVGIG (reference sequence). The CDR3 is made up of 11 amino acids. The CDR3 coding sequence is TGTGCCTGGAGGGTTACAGATACGCAGTATTTT. This gives the protein CAWRVTDTQYF.

There are many counts of this clonotype. V usage is TRBV18 and J usage is TRBJ1-1, with no clear D. The CDR3 sequence is 16 residues long. V lost 2 bases, J lost 1 base, and 14 bases lay in between. Germline values: CDR1 KGHSH, CDR2 LQKENI. CDR3 in amino acids: CASSPGRVTTNTEAFF. In DNA form, the CDR3 reads TGTGCCAGCTCACCAGGTAGGGTAACGACGAACACTGAAGCTTTCTTT.

This clonotype has a count of ten or more. The chain carries TRBV7-9 and TRBJ2-3; possibly TRBD1 or TRBD2 for D (5 bases each). Germline assignment: CDR1 SEHNR and CDR2 FQNEAQ (reference sequence). The CDR3 runs to 13 residues. V lost 6 bases, J lost 4 bases, and 11 bases lay in between. The CDR3 nucleotides read TGTGCCAGCAGGGCCGGGGCCCCAGATACGCAGTATTTT. Encoded protein: CASRAGAPDTQYF.

This clonotype was detected ten times or more. The chain carries TRBV11-2 and TRBJ2-5, with 11 nucleotides matching TRBD1. CDR1 SGHAT and CDR2 FQNNGV come from the germline V gene. Trimming took 5 bases from V and 4 from J; bases not matched to a gene: 6. The CDR3 is 15 residues long. The CDR3 protein is CASSGWTGGIETQYF. The CDR3 nucleotides read TGTGCCAGCAGCGGATGGACAGGGGGCATAGAGACCCAGTACTTC.

This chain joins TRBV20-1 and TRBJ2-1, with 7 positions matching TRBD2. V was pared by 4 bases and J by 13 bases, with 7 bases of the junction left unmatched. This CDR3 contains 11 residues. Germline V gene sequence: CDR1 DFQATT, CDR2 SNEGSKA (reference sequence). The CDR3 is CSATFSGFQFF. In nucleotides, the CDR3 is TGCAGTGCTACCTTTAGCGGGTTCCAGTTCTTC.